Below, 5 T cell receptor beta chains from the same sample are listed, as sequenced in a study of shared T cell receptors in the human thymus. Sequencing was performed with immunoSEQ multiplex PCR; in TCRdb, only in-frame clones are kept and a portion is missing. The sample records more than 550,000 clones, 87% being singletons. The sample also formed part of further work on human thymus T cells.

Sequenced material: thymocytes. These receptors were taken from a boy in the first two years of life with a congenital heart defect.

This CDR3 is CATSRDGNRGNGYTF. In nucleotides, the CDR3 is TGTGCCACCAGCAGAGATGGGAACAGGGGGAATGGCTACACCTTC. V usage is TRBV15 and J usage is TRBJ1-2, with 8 bases lining up with TRBD1. From germline, CDR1 is LNHNV and CDR2 YYDKDF (reference sequence). CDR3 size: 15 residues. V lost 0 bases, J lost 6 bases, and 6 bases stayed unmatched.

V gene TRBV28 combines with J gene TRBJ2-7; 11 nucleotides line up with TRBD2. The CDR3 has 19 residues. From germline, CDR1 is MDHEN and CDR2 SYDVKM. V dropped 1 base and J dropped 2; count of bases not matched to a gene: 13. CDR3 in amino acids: CASSLLPRFGLAGTYEQYF. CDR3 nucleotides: TGTGCCAGCAGTTTATTGCCCCGCTTTGGACTAGCGGGTACCTACGAGCAGTACTTC.

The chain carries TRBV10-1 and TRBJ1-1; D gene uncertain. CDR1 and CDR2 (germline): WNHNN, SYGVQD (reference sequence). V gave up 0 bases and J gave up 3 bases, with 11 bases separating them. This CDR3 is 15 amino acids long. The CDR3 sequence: CASSESRESDTEAFF. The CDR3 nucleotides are TGCGCCAGCAGTGAGTCGAGGGAATCGGACACTGAAGCTTTCTTT.

DNA of the CDR3: TGTGCCAGCAGCTTCAAAGCGGGAGTCTCCTACGAGCAGTACTTC. Protein product: CASSFKAGVSYEQYF. The chain carries TRBV7-9 and TRBJ2-7; 8 bases are shared with TRBD2. Germline CDR1 SEHNR, CDR2 FQNEAQ (reference sequence). The CDR3 spans 15 residues. V was pared by 3 bases and J by 0 bases, with 4 bases of the junction left unmatched.

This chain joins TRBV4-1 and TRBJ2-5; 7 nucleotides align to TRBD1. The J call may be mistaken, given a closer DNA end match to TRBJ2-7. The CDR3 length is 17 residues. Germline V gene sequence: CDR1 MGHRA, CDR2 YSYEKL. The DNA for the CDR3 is TGCGCCAGCAGCCAAAACCCCCGGGACAGCTCCTTTTACGAGCAGTACTTC. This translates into CASSQNPRDSSFYEQYF.